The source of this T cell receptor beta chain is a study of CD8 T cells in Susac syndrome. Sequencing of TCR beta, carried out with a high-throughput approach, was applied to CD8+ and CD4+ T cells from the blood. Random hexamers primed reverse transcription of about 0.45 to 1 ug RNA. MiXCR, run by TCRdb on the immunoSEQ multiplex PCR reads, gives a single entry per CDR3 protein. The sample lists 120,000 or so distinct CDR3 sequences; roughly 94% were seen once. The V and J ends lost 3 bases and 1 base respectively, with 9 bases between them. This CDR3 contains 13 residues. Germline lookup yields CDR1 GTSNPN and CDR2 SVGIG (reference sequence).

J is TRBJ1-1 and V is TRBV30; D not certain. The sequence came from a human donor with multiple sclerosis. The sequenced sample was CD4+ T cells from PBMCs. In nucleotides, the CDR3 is TGTGCCTGGAGCCCCCACGAGAACACTGAAGCTTTCTTT. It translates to CAWSPHENTEAFF.